This T cell receptor beta chain appears in the sequencing data of a study of low-dose radiotherapy and immunotherapy resistance in tumors. Study at large: A dose of 1 Gy per fraction every two weeks went to Cohort 2, totaling 13 Gy over 26 weeks. Each patient was administered nivolumab intravenously at 240 mg, which was a flat dose, every two weeks, along with intravenous ipilimumab at 1 mg/kg every six weeks.

The table lists this clonotype with many counts. cDNA synthesis used a TRAV/TRBV-specific primer set for both chains. Amplification of TCRs used a constant-region primer and V-primer adapter for roughly 22 PCR cycles. Amplification of isolated mRNA was accomplished via in vitro transcription. TCRdb reprocessed the reads with MiXCR, giving one entry per CDR3 protein. The sample shows approximately 100,000 distinct CDR3 sequences, around 20% of them seen only once. Sample time point: after trial treatment. As for treatment: LDRT plus nivolumab, ipilimumab, low-dose cyclophosphamide and aspirin (RACIN trial). In the RACIN dose-escalation trial, donors got nivolumab plus ipilimumab with aspirin, cyclophosphamide and radiotherapy. The material sequenced was PBMCs, taken after low-dose radiotherapy plus immunotherapy. This TCR was sampled from a male donor with prostate cancer.

CDR3 coding DNA: TGTGCCAGCAGCGTAGGTCCGGCCATGAACACTGAAGCTTTCTTT. It is translated as CASSVGPAMNTEAFF. This chain uses TRBV9 with TRBJ1-1; unclear D gene. Germline V gives CDR1 SGDLS, CDR2 YYNGEE. Trimming shortened V by 0 bases and J by 0 bases, and 9 bases separated the two germline ends. The CDR3 sequence is 15 residues long.